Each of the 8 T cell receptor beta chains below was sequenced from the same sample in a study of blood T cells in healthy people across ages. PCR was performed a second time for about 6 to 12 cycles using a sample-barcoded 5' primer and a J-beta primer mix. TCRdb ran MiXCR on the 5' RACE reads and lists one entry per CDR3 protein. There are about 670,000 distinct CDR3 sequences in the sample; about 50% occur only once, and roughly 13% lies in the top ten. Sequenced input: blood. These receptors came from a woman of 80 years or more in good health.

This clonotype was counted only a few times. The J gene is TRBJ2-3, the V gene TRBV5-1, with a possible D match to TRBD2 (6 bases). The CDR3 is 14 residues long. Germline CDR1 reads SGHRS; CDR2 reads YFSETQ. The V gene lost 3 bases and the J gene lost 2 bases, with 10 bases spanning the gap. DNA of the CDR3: TGCGCCAGCAGCTCCGGGACTTTCACAGATACGCAGTATTTT. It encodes CASSSGTFTDTQYF.

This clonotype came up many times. CDR3: CASSFPQGLTEAFF. CDR3 nucleotide sequence: TGTGCCAGCAGCTTCCCACAGGGTTTGACTGAAGCTTTCTTT. The V and J genes are TRBV6-6 and TRBJ1-1, with D possibly being TRBD1 (6 bases). Trimming shortened V by 6 bases and J by 5 bases, and 16 bases separated the two germline ends. This CDR3 has 14 residues. The germline V gene has CDR1 MNHNY and CDR2 SVGAGI (reference sequence).

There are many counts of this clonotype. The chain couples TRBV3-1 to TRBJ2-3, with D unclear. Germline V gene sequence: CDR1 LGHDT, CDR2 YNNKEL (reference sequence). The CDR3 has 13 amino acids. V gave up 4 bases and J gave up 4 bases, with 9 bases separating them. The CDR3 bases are TGTGCCAGCAGCCCCAGTGCGGCAGATACGCAGTATTTT. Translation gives CASSPSAADTQYF.

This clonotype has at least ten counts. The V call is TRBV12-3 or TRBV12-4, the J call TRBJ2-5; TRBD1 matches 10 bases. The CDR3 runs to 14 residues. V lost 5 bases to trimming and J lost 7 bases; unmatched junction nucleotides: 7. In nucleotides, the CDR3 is TGTGCCAGCAGTACCCGGGACAGGGGCGTGACCCAGTACTTC. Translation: CASSTRDRGVTQYF.

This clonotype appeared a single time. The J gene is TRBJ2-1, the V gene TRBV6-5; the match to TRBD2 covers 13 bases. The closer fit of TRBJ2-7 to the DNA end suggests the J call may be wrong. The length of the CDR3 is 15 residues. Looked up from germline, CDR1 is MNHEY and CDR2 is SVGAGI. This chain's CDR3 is CASRTGLAGANEQYF. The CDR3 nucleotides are TGTGCCAGCAGGACCGGACTAGCGGGAGCAAATGAGCAGTACTTC.

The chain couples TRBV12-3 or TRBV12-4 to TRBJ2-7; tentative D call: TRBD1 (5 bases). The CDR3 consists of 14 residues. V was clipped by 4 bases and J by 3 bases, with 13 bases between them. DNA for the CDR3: TGTGCCAGCAGTTCGTCGGACAAACACTACGAGCAGTACTTC. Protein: CASSSSDKHYEQYF.

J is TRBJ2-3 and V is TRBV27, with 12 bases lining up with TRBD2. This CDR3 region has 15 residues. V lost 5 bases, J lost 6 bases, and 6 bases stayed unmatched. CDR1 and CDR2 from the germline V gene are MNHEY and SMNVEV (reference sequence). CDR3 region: CASSNRLAGVDTQYF. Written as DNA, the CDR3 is TGTGCCAGCAGTAATCGACTAGCGGGGGTGGATACGCAGTATTTT.

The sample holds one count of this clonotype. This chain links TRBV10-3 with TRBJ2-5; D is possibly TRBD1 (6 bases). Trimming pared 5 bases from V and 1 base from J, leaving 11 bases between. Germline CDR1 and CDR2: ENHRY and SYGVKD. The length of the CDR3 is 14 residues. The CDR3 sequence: CAISLQGPQETQYF. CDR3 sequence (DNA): TGTGCCATCAGTCTGCAGGGGCCCCAAGAGACCCAGTACTTC.